This TCR beta chain was recorded in a study of T cells of healthy individuals. From the 5' RACE reads, TCRdb called clonotypes with MiXCR, one entry per CDR3 protein. The sample lists 65,000 to 90,000 distinct CDR3 sequences, more than 4.5% occurring once. The CDR3 covers 12 residues. Looked up from germline, CDR1 is GTSNPN and CDR2 is SVGIG (reference sequence). Trimming took 7 bases from V and 7 from J; bases not matched to a gene: 7. The TCR sequence derives from a female donor in good health. V is TRBV30 and J is TRBJ2-1, with 7 bases identical to TRBD1. The CDR3 loop is CASATGRNEQFF. The CDR3 bases are TGTGCCTCCGCGACAGGGCGTAATGAGCAGTTCTTC. Complete variable domain (other parts from reference TRBV30 and TRBJ2-1): SQTIHQWPATLVQPVGSPLSLECTVEGTSNPNLYWYRQAAGRGLQLLFYSVGIGQISSEVPQNLSASRPQDRQFILSSKKLLLSDSGFYLCASATGRNEQFFGPGTRLTVL.